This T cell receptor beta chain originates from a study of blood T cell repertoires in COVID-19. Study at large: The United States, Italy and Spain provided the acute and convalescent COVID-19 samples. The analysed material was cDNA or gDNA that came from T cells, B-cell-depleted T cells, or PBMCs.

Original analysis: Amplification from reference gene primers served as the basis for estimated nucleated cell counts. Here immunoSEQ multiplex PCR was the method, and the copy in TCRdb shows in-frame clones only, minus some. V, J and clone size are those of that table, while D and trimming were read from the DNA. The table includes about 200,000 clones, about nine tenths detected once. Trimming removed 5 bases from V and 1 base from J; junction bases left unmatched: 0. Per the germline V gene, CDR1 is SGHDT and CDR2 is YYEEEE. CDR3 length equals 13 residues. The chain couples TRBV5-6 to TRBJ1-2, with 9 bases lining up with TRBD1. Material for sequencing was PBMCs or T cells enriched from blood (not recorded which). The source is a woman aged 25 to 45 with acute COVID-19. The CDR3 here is CASRTGGNYGYTF. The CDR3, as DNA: TGTGCCAGCAGGACAGGGGGTAACTATGGCTACACCTTC.